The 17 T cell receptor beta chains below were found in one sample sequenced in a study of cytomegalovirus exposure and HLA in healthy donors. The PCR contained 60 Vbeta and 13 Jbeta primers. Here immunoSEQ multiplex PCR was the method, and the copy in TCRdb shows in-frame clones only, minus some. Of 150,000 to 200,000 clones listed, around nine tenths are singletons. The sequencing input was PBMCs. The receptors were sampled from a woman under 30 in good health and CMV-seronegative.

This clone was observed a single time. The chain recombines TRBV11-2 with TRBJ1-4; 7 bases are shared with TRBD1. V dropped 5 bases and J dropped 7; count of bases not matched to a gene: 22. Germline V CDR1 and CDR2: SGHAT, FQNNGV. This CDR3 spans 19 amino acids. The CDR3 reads CASSPSPPTGEGDGEKLFF. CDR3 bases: TGTGCCAGCAGCCCCTCCCCCCCCACAGGGGAAGGGGATGGTGAAAAACTGTTTTTT.

In DNA, the CDR3 is TGTGCCAGCAGCTCCCTCGGGGTTAACAATGAGCAGTTCTTC. Protein product: CASSSLGVNNEQFF. The genes are TRBV5-4 and TRBJ2-1, with TRBD2 as a possible D gene (5 bases). CDR3 length: 14 residues. The V and J ends lost 3 bases and 5 bases respectively, with 12 bases between them. Germline V gene data show CDR1 as SGHNT and CDR2 as YYREEE (reference sequence).

In DNA form, the CDR3 reads TGTGCCAGCAGCCCTGGGACAGGGTTCGGCACTGAAGCTTTCTTT. It is translated as CASSPGTGFGTEAFF. This chain joins TRBV11-3 and TRBJ1-1; 9 bases are a match to TRBD1. Germline CDR1 and CDR2: SGHNT and YENEEA. V gave up 5 bases and J gave up 4 bases; unmatched junction bases: 8. The CDR3 is 15 residues long.

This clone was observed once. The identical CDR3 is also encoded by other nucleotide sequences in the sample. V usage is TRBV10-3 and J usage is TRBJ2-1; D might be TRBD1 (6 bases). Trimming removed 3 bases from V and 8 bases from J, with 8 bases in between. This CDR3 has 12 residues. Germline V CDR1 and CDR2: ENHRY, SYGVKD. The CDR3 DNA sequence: TGTGCCATCAGTGAACAGGGTTATGAGCAGTTCTTC. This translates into CAISEQGYEQFF.

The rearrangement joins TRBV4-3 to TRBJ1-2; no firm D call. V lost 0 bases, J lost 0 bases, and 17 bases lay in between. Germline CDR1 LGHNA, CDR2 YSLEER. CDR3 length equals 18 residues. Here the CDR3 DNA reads TGCGCCAGCAGCCAAGATTTGAGGGCGGACCCTACTAACTATGGCTACACCTTC. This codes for CASSQDLRADPTNYGYTF.

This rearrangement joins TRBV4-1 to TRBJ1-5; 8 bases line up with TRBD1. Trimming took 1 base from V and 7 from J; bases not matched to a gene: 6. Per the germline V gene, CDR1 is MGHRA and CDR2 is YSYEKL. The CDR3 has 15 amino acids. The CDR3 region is CASSQGTGPGQPQHF. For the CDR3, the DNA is TGCGCCAGCAGCCAAGGGACAGGGCCAGGACAGCCCCAGCATTTT.

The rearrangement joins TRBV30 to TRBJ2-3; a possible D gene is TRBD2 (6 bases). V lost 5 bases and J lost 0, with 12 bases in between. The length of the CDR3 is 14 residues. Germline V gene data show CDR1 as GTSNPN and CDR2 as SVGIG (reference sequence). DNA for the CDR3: TGTGCCTGGGCTGGGGGGAGGAGCACAGATACGCAGTATTTT. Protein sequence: CAWAGGRSTDTQYF.

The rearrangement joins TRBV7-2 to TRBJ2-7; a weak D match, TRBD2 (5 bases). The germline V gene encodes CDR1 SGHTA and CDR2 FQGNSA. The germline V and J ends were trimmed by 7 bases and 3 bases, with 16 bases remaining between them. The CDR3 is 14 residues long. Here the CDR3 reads CASTRERELYEQYF. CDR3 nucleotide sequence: TGTGCCAGCACCCGAGAAAGGGAGCTCTACGAGCAGTACTTC.

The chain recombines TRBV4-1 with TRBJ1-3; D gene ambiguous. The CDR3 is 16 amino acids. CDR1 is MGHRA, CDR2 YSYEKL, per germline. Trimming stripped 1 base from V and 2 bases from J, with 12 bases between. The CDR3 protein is CASSQVAGVAGNTIYF. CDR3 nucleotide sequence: TGCGCCAGCAGCCAAGTCGCCGGGGTCGCTGGAAACACCATATATTTT.

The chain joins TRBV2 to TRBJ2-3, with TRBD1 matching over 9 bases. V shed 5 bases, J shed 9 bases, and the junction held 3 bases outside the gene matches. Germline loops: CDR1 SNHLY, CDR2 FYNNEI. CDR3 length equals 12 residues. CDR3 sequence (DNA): TGTGCCAGCAGTTCCGGGACAGGGACGCAGTATTTT. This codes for CASSSGTGTQYF.

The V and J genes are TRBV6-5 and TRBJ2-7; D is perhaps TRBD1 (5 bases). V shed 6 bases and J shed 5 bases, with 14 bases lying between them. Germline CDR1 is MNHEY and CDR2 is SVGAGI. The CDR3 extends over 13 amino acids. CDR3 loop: CASSLSRGNEQYF. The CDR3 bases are TGTGCCAGCAGCCTTTCTAGGGGAAACGAGCAGTACTTC.

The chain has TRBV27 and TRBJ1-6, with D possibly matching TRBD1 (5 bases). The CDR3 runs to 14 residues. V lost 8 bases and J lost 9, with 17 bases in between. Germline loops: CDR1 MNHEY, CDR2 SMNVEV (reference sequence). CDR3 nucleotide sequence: TGTGCCAGCGGGAGTCGGGGGAAAATTTCACCCCTCCACTTT. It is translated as CASGSRGKISPLHF.

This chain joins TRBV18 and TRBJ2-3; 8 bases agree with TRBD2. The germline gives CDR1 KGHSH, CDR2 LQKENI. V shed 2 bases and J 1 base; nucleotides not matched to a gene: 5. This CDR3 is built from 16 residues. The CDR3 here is CASSPIAGPGTDTQYF. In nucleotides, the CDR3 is TGTGCCAGCTCACCAATAGCGGGACCCGGCACAGATACGCAGTATTTT.

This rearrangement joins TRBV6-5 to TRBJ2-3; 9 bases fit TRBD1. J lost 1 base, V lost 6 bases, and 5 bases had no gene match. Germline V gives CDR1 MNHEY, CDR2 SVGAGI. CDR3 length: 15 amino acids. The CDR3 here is CASRRTGEGTDTQYF. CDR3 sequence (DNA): TGTGCCAGCAGAAGGACAGGGGAGGGCACAGATACGCAGTATTTT.

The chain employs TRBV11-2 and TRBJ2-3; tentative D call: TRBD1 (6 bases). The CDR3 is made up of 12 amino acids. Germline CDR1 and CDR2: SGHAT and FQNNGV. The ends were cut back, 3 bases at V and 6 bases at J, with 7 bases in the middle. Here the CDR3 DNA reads TGTGCCAGCAGCTTTACAGGGGATACGCAGTATTTT. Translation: CASSFTGDTQYF.

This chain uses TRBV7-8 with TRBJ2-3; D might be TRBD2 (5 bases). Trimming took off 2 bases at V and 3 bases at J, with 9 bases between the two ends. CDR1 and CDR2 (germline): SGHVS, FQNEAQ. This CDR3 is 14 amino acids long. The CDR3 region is CASSLSGGTDTQYF. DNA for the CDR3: TGTGCCAGCAGCTTATCTGGAGGTACAGATACGCAGTATTTT.

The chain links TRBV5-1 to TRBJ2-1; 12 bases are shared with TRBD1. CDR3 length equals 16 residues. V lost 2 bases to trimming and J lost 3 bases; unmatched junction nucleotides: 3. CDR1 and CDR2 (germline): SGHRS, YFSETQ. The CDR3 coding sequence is TGCGCCAGCAGCTTCCGGGACAGGGGGCTCTACAATGAGCAGTTCTTC. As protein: CASSFRDRGLYNEQFF.